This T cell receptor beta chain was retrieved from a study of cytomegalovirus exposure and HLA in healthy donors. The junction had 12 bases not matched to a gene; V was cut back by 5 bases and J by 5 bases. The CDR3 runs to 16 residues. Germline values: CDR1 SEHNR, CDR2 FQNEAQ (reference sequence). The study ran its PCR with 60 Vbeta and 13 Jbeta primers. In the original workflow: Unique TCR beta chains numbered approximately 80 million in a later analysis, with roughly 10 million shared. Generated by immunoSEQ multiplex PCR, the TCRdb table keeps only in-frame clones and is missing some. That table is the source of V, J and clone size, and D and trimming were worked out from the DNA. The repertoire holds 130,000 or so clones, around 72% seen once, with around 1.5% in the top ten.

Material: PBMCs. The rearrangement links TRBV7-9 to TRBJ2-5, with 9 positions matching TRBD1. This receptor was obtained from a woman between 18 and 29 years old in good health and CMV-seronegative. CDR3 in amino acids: CASSARGTGSWETQYF. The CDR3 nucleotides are TGTGCCAGCAGCGCCCGCGGGACAGGGTCATGGGAGACCCAGTACTTC.